The sequence of this T cell receptor beta chain was determined in a study of cytomegalovirus exposure and HLA in healthy donors. Whole-study context: For the roughly 400 genotyped donors, around 76% fell within the Caucasian-associated ancestry cluster. Broader study findings: Earlier findings revealed that most TCR beta V segments proved productive either about 87% or about 30% of the time. Cytomegalovirus-associated status was assigned to about 160 TCR beta chains.

This PCR relied on a set of 60 Vbeta primers and 13 Jbeta primers. The data were produced by immunoSEQ multiplex PCR, yet TCRdb's version contains in-frame clones alone and is incomplete. Among about 69,000 clones listed, around 76% were seen once. Points on this clone: What it binds is unknown.

The source is a man in his late teens or twenties in good health and CMV-seronegative. Source material: PBMCs.

Written as DNA, the CDR3 is TGTGCCAGCAGCCCCAGCGGTGGTTTTACCACCGGGGAGCTGTTTTTT. Translating gives CASSPSGGFTTGELFF. V is TRBV7-8 and J is TRBJ2-2; TRBD2 is a possible D gene (5 bases). Germline V gives CDR1 SGHVS, CDR2 FQNEAQ. V lost 5 bases to trimming and J lost 4 bases, with 17 bases between them. The CDR3 has 16 amino acids.